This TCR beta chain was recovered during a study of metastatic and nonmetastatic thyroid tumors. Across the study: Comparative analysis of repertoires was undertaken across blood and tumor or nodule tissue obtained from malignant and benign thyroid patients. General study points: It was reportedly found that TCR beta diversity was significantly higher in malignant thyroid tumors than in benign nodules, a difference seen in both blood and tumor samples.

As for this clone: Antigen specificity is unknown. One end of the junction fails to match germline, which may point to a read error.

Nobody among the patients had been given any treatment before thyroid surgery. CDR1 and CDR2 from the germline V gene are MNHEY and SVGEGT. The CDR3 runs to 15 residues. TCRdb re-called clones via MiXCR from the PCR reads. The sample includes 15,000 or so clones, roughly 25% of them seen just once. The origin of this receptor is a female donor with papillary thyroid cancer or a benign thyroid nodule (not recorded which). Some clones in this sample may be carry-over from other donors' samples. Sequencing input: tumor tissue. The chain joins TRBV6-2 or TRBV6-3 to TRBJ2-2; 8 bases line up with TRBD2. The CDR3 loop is CAISYGAGEPGELFF. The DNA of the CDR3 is TGTGCCATCAGTTACGGAGCGGGAGAACCCGGGGAGCTGTTTTTT.